What follows are 12 T cell receptor beta chains derived from one specimen sequenced in a study of T cells after yellow fever vaccination (dated by TCRdb to between 2018 and 2021). The library was prepared using 5' RACE. The instrument was an Illumina HiSeq 2500. In TCRdb, the public reads were trimmed at Q25 with fastp and aligned with MiXCR, with productive beta chains retained. A single entry per CDR3 protein holds the most common genes and DNA from its merged rows. Recorded for this sample are 200,000 to 300,000 distinct CDR3 sequences; roughly 6.8% of them occurred a single time. Around 1% of the sample is taken by the ten largest. The treatment or condition label corresponds to: live attenuated yellow fever vaccine strain. The sequences come from CD4+ T cells sorted from PBMCs, collected on the day of the yellow fever booster vaccination. The receptors shown here come from a man aged 25 to 40 who received the YFV17D yellow fever vaccine.

This chain connects TRBV4-3 to TRBJ2-3; 9 nucleotides line up with TRBD2. This CDR3 is 16 amino acids long. The V segment lost 0 bases and the J segment 0 bases; nucleotides outside the gene matches: 1. Germline V CDR1 and CDR2: LGHNA, YSLEER. CDR3 amino acids: CASSQDLAGSTDTQYF. CDR3 nucleotides: TGCGCCAGCAGCCAAGATCTAGCGGGAAGCACAGATACGCAGTATTTT.

This clonotype was observed a handful of times. This chain uses TRBV3-1 with TRBJ2-1, with TRBD2 identical over 10 bases. The ends lost 5 bases at V and 4 bases at J; junction bases unmatched: 5. The CDR3 is made up of 15 amino acids. The V gene's germline CDR1 is LGHDT and CDR2 YNNKEL (reference sequence). CDR3 region: CASSSTSGIYNEQFF. Written as DNA, the CDR3 is TGTGCCAGCAGCTCCACTAGCGGGATTTACAATGAGCAGTTCTTC.

This clonotype has a handful of counts. The chain combines TRBV6-2 or TRBV6-3 with TRBJ2-3, with D perhaps being TRBD1 or TRBD2 (5 bases each). Germline-derived CDR1 and CDR2 are MNHEY and SVGEGT. CDR3 size: 14 residues. V gave up 8 bases and J gave up 5 bases, with 17 bases separating them. DNA of the CDR3: TGTGCCAGCCTCGGGGATCAGGGTGTAGATACGCAGTATTTT. Its protein is CASLGDQGVDTQYF.

V and J are TRBV5-1 and TRBJ2-3; perhaps TRBD1 as D (6 bases). Trimming left V 4 bases short and J 0 bases short, with 9 bases between. The germline CDR1 and CDR2 sequences are SGHRS and YFSETQ. CDR3 length: 14 amino acids. Written as DNA, the CDR3 is TGCGCCAGCAGCCAAGGGGGTAGCACAGATACGCAGTATTTT. Its translation is CASSQGGSTDTQYF.

At least ten counts were recorded for this clonotype. The rearrangement links TRBV28 to TRBJ2-1; no reliable D call. Trimming took off 2 bases at V and 10 bases at J, with 9 bases between the two ends. The length of the CDR3 is 12 residues. The V gene's germline CDR1 is MDHEN and CDR2 SYDVKM. CDR3 loop: CASSLRVMEQFF. DNA for the CDR3: TGTGCCAGCAGTTTACGGGTAATGGAGCAGTTCTTC.

The rearrangement links TRBV10-2 to TRBJ2-7, with a weak D call TRBD2 (5 bases). The CDR3 consists of 14 residues. Per germline, CDR1 WSHSY and CDR2 SAAADI. Trimming stripped 3 bases from V and 2 bases from J, with 11 bases between. The CDR3 protein is CASSDISVAYEQYF. Written as DNA, the CDR3 is TGCGCCAGCAGTGATATTAGCGTGGCCTACGAGCAGTACTTC.

The V gene is TRBV7-8, the J gene TRBJ1-5, with TRBD1 identical over 8 bases. This CDR3 is built from 15 residues. The germline CDR1 and CDR2 sequences are SGHVS and FQNEAQ. The junction had 9 bases not matched to a gene; V was cut back by 5 bases and J by 6 bases. The CDR3: CASSNDRGFRQPQHF. The DNA of the CDR3 is TGTGCCAGCAGCAACGACAGGGGATTCCGTCAGCCCCAGCATTTT.

The chain couples TRBV7-9 to TRBJ2-1; D remains unclear. CDR3 length: 12 residues. Germline CDR1 is SEHNR and CDR2 is FQNEAQ (reference sequence). V was clipped by 2 bases and J by 10 bases, with 9 bases between them. As DNA, the CDR3 is TGTGCCAGCAGCTTAAAAGGGCGGGAGCAGTTCTTC. Translation: CASSLKGREQFF.

This clonotype has a handful of counts. The chain joins TRBV4-2 to TRBJ2-1; no firm D call. CDR3 length: 16 amino acids. Trimming took off 1 base at V and 7 bases at J, with 17 bases between the two ends. The germline CDR1 and CDR2 sequences are LGHNA and YNFKEQ. DNA for the CDR3: TGTGCCAGCAGCCAAGTCGGTGTCGTTAGGGTGAATGAGCAGTTCTTC. Protein product: CASSQVGVVRVNEQFF.

In this sample, this clonotype turned up a few times. The gene calls are TRBV30 and TRBJ1-1; D gene unclear. V lost 3 bases and J lost 0, with 20 bases in between. Germline loops: CDR1 GTSNPN, CDR2 SVGIG (reference sequence). The CDR3 length is 17 residues. The DNA of the CDR3 is TGTGCCTGGAGGCCACGCGTTGGCAGATACATGAACACTGAAGCTTTCTTT. Translating it yields CAWRPRVGRYMNTEAFF.

V usage is TRBV5-5 and J usage is TRBJ1-5; D unclear. Germline loops: CDR1 SGHKS, CDR2 YYEKEE (reference sequence). Trimming took off 1 base at V and 5 bases at J, with 13 bases between the two ends. This CDR3 spans 15 amino acids. The CDR3 here is CASSLRWGTDQPQHF. The CDR3 bases are TGTGCCAGCAGCTTGAGGTGGGGAACGGATCAGCCCCAGCATTTT.

This clonotype was seen a few times. The chain combines TRBV4-2 with TRBJ2-3; D not resolved. V lost 3 bases, J lost 3 bases, and 7 bases lay in between. CDR1 is LGHNA and CDR2 is YNFKEQ in the germline V gene. The CDR3 contains 13 residues. The CDR3 spells CASSQELTDTQYF. Here the CDR3 DNA reads TGTGCCAGCAGCCAGGAGCTTACAGATACGCAGTATTTT.